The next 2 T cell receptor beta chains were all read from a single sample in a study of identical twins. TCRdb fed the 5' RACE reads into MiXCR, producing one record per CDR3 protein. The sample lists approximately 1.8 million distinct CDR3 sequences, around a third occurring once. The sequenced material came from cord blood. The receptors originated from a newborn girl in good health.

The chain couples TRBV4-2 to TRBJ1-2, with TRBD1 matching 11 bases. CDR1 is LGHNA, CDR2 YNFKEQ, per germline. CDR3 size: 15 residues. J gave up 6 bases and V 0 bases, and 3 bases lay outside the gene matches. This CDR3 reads CASSQDWGQGDGYTF. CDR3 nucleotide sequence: TGTGCCAGCAGCCAAGATTGGGGACAGGGGGATGGCTACACCTTC.

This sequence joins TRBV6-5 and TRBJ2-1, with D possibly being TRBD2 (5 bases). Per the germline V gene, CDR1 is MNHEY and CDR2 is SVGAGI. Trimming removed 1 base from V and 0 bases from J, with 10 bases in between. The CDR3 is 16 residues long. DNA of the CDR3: TGTGCCAGCAGTTACTTCTCCGGGGACTCCTACAATGAGCAGTTCTTC. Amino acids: CASSYFSGDSYNEQFF.